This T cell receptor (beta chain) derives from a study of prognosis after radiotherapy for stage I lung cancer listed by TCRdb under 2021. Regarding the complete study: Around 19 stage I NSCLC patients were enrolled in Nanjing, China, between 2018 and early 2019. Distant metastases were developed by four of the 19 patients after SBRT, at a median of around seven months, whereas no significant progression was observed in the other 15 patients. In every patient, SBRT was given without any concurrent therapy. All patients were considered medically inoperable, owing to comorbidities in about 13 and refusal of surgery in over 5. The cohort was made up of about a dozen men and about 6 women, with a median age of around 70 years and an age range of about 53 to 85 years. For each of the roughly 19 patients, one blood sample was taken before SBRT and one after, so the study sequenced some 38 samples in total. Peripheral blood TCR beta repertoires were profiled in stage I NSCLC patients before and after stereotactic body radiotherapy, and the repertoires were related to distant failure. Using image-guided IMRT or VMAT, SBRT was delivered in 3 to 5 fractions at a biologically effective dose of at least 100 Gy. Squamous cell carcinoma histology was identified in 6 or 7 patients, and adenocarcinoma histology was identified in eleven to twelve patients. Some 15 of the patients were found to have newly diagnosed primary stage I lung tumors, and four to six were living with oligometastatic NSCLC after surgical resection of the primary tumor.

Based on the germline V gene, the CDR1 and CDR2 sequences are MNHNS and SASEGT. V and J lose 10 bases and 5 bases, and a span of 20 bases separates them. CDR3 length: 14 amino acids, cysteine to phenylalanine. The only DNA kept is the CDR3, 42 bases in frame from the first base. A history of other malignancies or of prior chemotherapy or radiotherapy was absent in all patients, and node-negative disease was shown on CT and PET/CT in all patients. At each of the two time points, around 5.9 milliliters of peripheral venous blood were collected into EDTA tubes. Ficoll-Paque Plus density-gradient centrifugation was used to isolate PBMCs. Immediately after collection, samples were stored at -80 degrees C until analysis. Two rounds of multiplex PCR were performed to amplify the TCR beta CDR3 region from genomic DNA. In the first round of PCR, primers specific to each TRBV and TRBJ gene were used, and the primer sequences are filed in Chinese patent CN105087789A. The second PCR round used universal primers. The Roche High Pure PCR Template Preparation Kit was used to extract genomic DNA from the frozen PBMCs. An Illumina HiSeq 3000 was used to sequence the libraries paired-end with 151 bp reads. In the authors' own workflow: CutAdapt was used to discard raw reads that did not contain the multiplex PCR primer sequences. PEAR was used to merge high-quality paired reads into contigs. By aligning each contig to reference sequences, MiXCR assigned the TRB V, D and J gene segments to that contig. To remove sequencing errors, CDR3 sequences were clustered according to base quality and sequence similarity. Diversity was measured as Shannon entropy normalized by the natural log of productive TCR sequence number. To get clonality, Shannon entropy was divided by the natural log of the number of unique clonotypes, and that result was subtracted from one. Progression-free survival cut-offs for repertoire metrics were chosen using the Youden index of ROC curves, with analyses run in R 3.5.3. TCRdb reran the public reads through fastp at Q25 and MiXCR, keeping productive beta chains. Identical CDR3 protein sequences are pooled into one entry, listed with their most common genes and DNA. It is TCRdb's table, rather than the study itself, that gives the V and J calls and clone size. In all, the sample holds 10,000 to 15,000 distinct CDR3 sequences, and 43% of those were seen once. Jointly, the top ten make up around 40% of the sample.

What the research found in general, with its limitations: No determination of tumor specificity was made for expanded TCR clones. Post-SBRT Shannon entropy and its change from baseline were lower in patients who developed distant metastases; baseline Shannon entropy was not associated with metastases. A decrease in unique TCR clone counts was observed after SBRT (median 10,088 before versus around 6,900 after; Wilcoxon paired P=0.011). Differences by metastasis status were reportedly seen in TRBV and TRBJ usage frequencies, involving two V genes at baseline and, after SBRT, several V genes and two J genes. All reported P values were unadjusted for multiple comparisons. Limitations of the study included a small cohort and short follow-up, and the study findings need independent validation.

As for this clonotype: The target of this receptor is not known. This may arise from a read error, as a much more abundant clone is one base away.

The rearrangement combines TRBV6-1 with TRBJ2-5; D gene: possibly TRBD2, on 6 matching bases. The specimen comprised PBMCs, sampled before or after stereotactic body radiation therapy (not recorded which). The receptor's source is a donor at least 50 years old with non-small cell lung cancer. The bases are TGTGCCATCACCTACCCCTTTGGGGGGGAGACCCAGTACTTC. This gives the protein CAITYPFGGETQYF.